The source of this T cell receptor (beta chain) is a study of CD8 T cells in Susac syndrome. Reverse transcription of roughly 0.5 to 1 ug RNA used random hexamers. An immunoSEQ multiplex PCR generated amplified TCR beta CDR3 products spanning 54 Vbeta and 13 Jbeta. TCRdb re-called the immunoSEQ multiplex PCR reads through MiXCR, storing one row per CDR3 protein. This sample has hundreds of thousands of distinct CDR3 sequences, with roughly 93% found just once. Germline assignment: CDR1 MNHEY and CDR2 SMNVEV (reference sequence). V was trimmed by 7 bases and J by 4 bases, leaving 14 bases between them. The CDR3 runs 14 residues. CD8+ and CD4+ T cells from blood underwent TCR beta sequencing, which was carried out in a high-throughput format. Relapsing-remitting disease, either stable or active, was present in the treatment-naive patients who were the multiple sclerosis controls.

The TCR originated in a human donor with multiple sclerosis. The rearrangement uses TRBV27 and TRBJ2-1, with D tentatively TRBD1 (6 bases). Sequencing input: CD4+ T cells from PBMCs. In nucleotides, the CDR3 is TGTGCCAGCAATAGGGGGATAAGGTACAATGAGCAGTTCTTC. It specifies CASNRGIRYNEQFF.